These 8 T cell receptor beta chains were sequenced from one sample in a study of human T cells and chemical hapten exposure. Time point: patch test 3, about 24 weeks after DPC sensitization. The treatment was: therapeutic diphenylcyclopropenone sensitization with weekly scalp DPC. TCRdb re-called the RACE reads with MiXCR, one entry per CDR3 protein. The repertoire includes roughly 100,000 distinct CDR3 sequences, roughly a third of them detected once, and roughly 2.6% sits in the top ten. The source material was whole blood, sampled in connection with sensitization to the hapten diphenylcyclopropenone (DPC). The receptors were gathered from a man aged 35 to 55 with alopecia areata. Some clones in this sample may be carry-over from other donors' samples.

The chain uses TRBV12-5 and TRBJ2-1; D uncertain. Germline V gene data show CDR1 as LGHNT and CDR2 as FRNRAP. The V end lost 1 base, the J end lost 0 bases, and 7 bases lay between the germline ends. The CDR3 length is 15 residues. In nucleotides, the CDR3 is TGTGCTAGTGGTTTGGGACTGAGCTCCTACAATGAGCAGTTCTTC. Protein product: CASGLGLSSYNEQFF.

This chain connects TRBV20-1 to TRBJ2-3; the D gene is possibly TRBD2 (6 bases). V lost 3 bases and J 0 bases, leaving 10 bases between the germline ends. This CDR3 comprises 14 residues. Per the germline V gene, CDR1 is DFQATT and CDR2 is SNEGSKA (reference sequence). In DNA form, the CDR3 reads TGCAGTGCTAGGGAGGGCTCGAGCACAGATACGCAGTATTTT. This sequence encodes CSAREGSSTDTQYF.

The chain couples TRBV20-1 to TRBJ2-2, with 7 positions matching TRBD1. This CDR3 region has 13 residues. Per germline, CDR1 DFQATT and CDR2 SNEGSKA (reference sequence). The V segment lost 5 bases and the J segment 0 bases; nucleotides outside the gene matches: 0. The CDR3 region has the DNA TGCAGTGCTGGGACAGCGAACACCGGGGAGCTGTTTTTT. Encoded protein: CSAGTANTGELFF.

The chain employs TRBV10-3 and TRBJ2-5; 9 nucleotides agree with TRBD1. V trimming: 8 bases; J trimming: 3 bases; junction bases outside the gene matches: 7. Germline V lookup: CDR1 ENHRY, CDR2 SYGVKD. There are 14 residues in the CDR3. The CDR3 coding sequence is TGTGCCATCGGGAGACAGGGGGTCGAAGAGACCCAGTACTTC. This gives the protein CAIGRQGVEETQYF.

This clonotype was counted between two and nine times. The chain links TRBV4-2 to TRBJ2-3; 10 bases line up with TRBD2. This CDR3 region has 17 residues. The germline V gene has CDR1 LGHNA and CDR2 YNFKEQ. J gave up 2 bases and V 1 base, and 6 bases lay outside the gene matches. The CDR3 nucleotides read TGTGCCAGCAGCCAAGGTCCTAGCGGGAGAATCACAGATACGCAGTATTTT. Translated, it gives CASSQGPSGRITDTQYF.

This clonotype has a handful of counts. The chain links TRBV10-3 to TRBJ2-3, with D perhaps assigned TRBD1 or TRBD2 (5 bases each). Germline values: CDR1 ENHRY, CDR2 SYGVKD. The CDR3 covers 14 residues. The germline V and J ends were trimmed by 4 bases and 6 bases, with 14 bases remaining between them. The CDR3 sequence is CAISGTGTSDTQYF. The CDR3 nucleotides are TGTGCCATCAGTGGTACCGGGACGAGTGATACGCAGTATTTT.

This clonotype came up once. The chain recombines TRBV5-4 with TRBJ2-3; D is ambiguous. CDR1 is SGHNT, CDR2 YYREEE, per germline (reference sequence). V was trimmed by 3 bases and J by 1 base, leaving 9 bases between them. The CDR3 consists of 14 residues. In DNA form, the CDR3 reads TGTGCCAGCAGCTCCATCCAGGGCACAGATACGCAGTATTTT. This sequence encodes CASSSIQGTDTQYF.

The rearrangement links TRBV21-1 to TRBJ1-6; TRBD1, as called in the table, went unchecked against the DNA. TRBV21-1 is listed as a pseudogene. The CDR3 length is 14 residues. The CDR3 bases are TGTGCCAGCAGGGACCGGCAGGTCCCCCCACCCCTCCACTTT. This translates into CASRDRQVPPPLHF.